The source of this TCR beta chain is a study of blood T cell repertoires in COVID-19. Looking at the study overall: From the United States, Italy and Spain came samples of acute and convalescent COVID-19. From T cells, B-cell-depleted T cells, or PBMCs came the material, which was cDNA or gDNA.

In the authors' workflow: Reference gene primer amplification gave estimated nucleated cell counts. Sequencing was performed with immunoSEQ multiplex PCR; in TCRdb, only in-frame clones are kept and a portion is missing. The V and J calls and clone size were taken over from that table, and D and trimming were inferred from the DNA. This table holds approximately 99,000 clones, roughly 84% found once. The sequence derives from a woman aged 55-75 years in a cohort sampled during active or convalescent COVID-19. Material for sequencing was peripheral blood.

DNA for the CDR3: TGTGCCAGCAGCCAATGGGACAGGGAAGCTTTCTTT. This sequence encodes CASSQWDREAFF. The genes are TRBV3-1 (or the pseudogene TRBV3-2) and TRBJ1-1; TRBD1 matches 8 bases. Germline trimming cut 2 bases from V and 8 bases from J; bases unmatched to any gene: 1. CDR3 length: 12 residues. Per germline, CDR1 LGHDT and CDR2 YNNKEL (reference sequence).